The 14 T cell receptor beta chains presented below share a single source sample, sequenced in a study of Ad26.COV2.S vaccination and SARS-CoV-2 variants. Some clones are missing from TCRdb's copy, which holds only in-frame ones; the method was immunoSEQ multiplex PCR. The profile shows more than 150,000 clones, around nine tenths of them singletons. The source was peripheral blood, collected after recovery from COVID-19. These receptors all come from a human donor who had recovered from COVID-19.

The gene calls are TRBV19 and TRBJ1-2; a weak D match, TRBD1 (6 bases). Germline values: CDR1 LNHDA, CDR2 SQIVND (reference sequence). Trimming left V 6 bases short and J 2 bases short, with 13 bases between. The CDR3 length is 14 residues. The CDR3 region is CASSFQGSNYGYTF. The CDR3 DNA reads as TGTGCCAGTAGCTTCCAGGGGAGCAACTATGGCTACACCTTC.

Details on this clone: The germline gene is not matched at one end of the junction; a read error may be the cause. V and J are TRBV18 and TRBJ1-3; D not resolved. This CDR3 region has 16 residues. Germline CDR1 KGHSH, CDR2 LQKENI. CDR3 amino acids: CASSPPSILLGNTIYF. The CDR3 nucleotides read TGTGCCAGCTCCCCACCTTCCATCCTTCTCGGAAACACCATATATTTT.

As to this clone: At one of its ends the junction is not consistent with the germline gene, which may arise from a read error. The genes are TRBV6-4 and TRBJ1-5, with a possible D match to TRBD1 (5 bases). This CDR3 is 17 amino acids long. Germline CDR1 is MRHNA and CDR2 is SNTAGT. CDR3 coding DNA: TGTGCCAGCGACAGTCGGGTGGCGGACCTGGGGAATCAGCTCCAGCATTTT. Translating it yields CASDSRVADLGNQLQHF.

CDR3 DNA sequence: TGTGCCAGCAGCCTCAGGGGGGTTAATGAAGCTTTCTTT. It specifies CASSLRGVNEAFF. This sequence joins TRBV5-5 and TRBJ1-1, with 7 positions matching TRBD1. Germline CDR1 reads SGHKS; CDR2 reads YYEKEE (reference sequence). The ends lost 4 bases at V and 7 bases at J; junction bases unmatched: 7. This CDR3 comprises 13 residues.

DNA of the CDR3: TGTGCCAGCAGTTTAGAGACAGGGCTCAATTCACCCCTCCACTTT. Protein sequence: CASSLETGLNSPLHF. This chain uses TRBV27 with TRBJ1-6, with TRBD1 identical over 7 bases. Germline V gene sequence: CDR1 MNHEY, CDR2 SMNVEV (reference sequence). Trimming at V came to 2 bases and at J to 7 bases, leaving 5 bases not matched to a gene. This CDR3 is built from 15 residues.

V and J are TRBV10-1 and TRBJ1-1, with D hard to call. The germline CDR1 and CDR2 sequences are WNHNN and SYGVQD (reference sequence). The CDR3 covers 13 residues. With 4 bases removed from V and 0 bases from J, the gap between germline ends came to 6 bases. The CDR3 loop is CASSAALNTEAFF. Here the CDR3 DNA reads TGCGCCAGCAGTGCGGCCTTGAACACTGAAGCTTTCTTT.

V is TRBV6-6 and J is TRBJ2-2; 11 positions agree with TRBD2. Looked up from germline, CDR1 is MNHNY and CDR2 is SVGAGI (reference sequence). The CDR3 runs to 15 residues. Trimming took 5 bases from V and 7 from J; bases not matched to a gene: 6. CDR3 coding DNA: TGTGCCAGCAGTGAGGGACTAGCGGTACTCGGGGAGCTGTTTTTT. Protein: CASSEGLAVLGELFF.

V usage is TRBV19 and J usage is TRBJ2-2, with TRBD1 matching over 7 bases. After removal of 4 bases from V and 3 bases from J, the junction contained 5 bases not matched to a gene. The CDR3 is 15 residues long. Germline-derived CDR1 and CDR2 are LNHDA and SQIVND (reference sequence). CDR3 region: CASSKTGIDTGELFF. CDR3 nucleotides: TGTGCCAGTAGTAAGACAGGGATCGACACCGGGGAGCTGTTTTTT. The whole variable domain, remainder taken from reference TRBV19 and TRBJ2-2, is DGGITQSPKYLFRKEGQNVTLSCEQNLNHDAMYWYRQDPGQGLRLIYYSQIVNDFQKGDIAEGYSVSREKKESFPLTVTSAQKNPTAFYLCASSKTGIDTGELFFGEGSRLTVL.

The chain uses TRBV6-5 and TRBJ2-6; D gene uncertain. Looked up from germline, CDR1 is MNHEY and CDR2 is SVGAGI. The V end lost 6 bases, the J end lost 1 base, and 7 bases lay between the germline ends. This CDR3 contains 14 residues. CDR3 in DNA: TGTGCCAGCAGCGCTATTTCTGGGGCCAACGTCCTGACTTTC. Translation gives CASSAISGANVLTF.

V and J are TRBV5-1 and TRBJ2-1; the D gene is possibly TRBD1 (6 bases). CDR3 size: 14 residues. Germline V gene lookup returns CDR1 SGHRS and CDR2 YFSETQ. Between the trimmed V and J ends, which lost 2 bases and 4 bases, there was a span of 10 bases. In DNA, the CDR3 is TGCGCCAGCAGCTTACAGGGACCATACAATGAGCAGTTCTTC. It codes for CASSLQGPYNEQFF.

This chain links TRBV11-3 with TRBJ2-5; D ambiguous. The CDR3 loop spans 15 amino acids. Trimming cost V 0 bases and J 5 bases, with 13 bases left between them. Germline CDR1 SGHNT, CDR2 YENEEA. The CDR3 spells CASSLDGRSGETQYF. The DNA of the CDR3 is TGTGCCAGCAGCTTAGATGGACGATCCGGGGAGACCCAGTACTTC.

The gene calls are TRBV29-1 and TRBJ1-1; D remains ambiguous. Trimming removed 4 bases at V and 0 bases at J, with 9 bases between. The CDR3 consists of 13 residues. The germline gives CDR1 SQVTM, CDR2 ANQGSEA. The CDR3, as DNA: TGCAGCGTTGCCCGGACCATGAACACTGAAGCTTTCTTT. Protein: CSVARTMNTEAFF.

The genes are TRBV20-1 and TRBJ2-1; 8 nucleotides agree with TRBD2. Trimming took 3 bases from V and 4 from J; bases not matched to a gene: 8. This CDR3 spans 15 amino acids. Germline V gene sequence: CDR1 DFQATT, CDR2 SNEGSKA (reference sequence). As DNA, the CDR3 is TGCAGTGCTAGTGAGGCGGGGGGAATTTACAATGAGCAGTTCTTC. This translates into CSASEAGGIYNEQFF.

J is TRBJ2-3 and V is TRBV2, with D maybe TRBD2 (7 bases). Germline V gene data show CDR1 as SNHLY and CDR2 as FYNNEI. The V end lost 3 bases, the J end lost 1 base, and 17 bases lay between the germline ends. The CDR3 extends over 17 amino acids. DNA of the CDR3: TGTGCCAGCAGTGACTTGGGATCGGGGGGCCGCACAGATACGCAGTATTTT. Its protein is CASSDLGSGGRTDTQYF.